This TCR beta chain was recovered during a study of T cell responses to AZD1222 COVID-19 vaccine. Sequencing was performed with immunoSEQ multiplex PCR; in TCRdb, only in-frame clones are kept and a portion is missing. The sample shows about 140,000 clones, over 90% of them seen only once. The length of the CDR3 is 18 residues. Per germline, CDR1 KGHDR and CDR2 SFDVKD. V trimming: 3 bases; J trimming: 0 bases; junction bases outside the gene matches: 10. The sample consisted of peripheral blood, taken on day 0 of MenACWY control vaccination. This chain joins TRBV24-1 and TRBJ2-1, with 7 bases lining up with TRBD2. The receptor was derived from an adult in good health. DNA for the CDR3: TGTGCCACCAGTGATCGACTAGCCGGTCTCACCTCCTACAATGAGCAGTTCTTC. Translating gives CATSDRLAGLTSYNEQFF.